The 13 T cell receptor beta chains below all came from one sample that was sequenced in a study of blood T cell repertoires in COVID-19 (dated by TCRdb to the early 2020s). Receptors were amplified or captured by the immunoSEQ multiplex PCR assay. TCRdb retrieved this table from immuneACCESS and kept in-frame rearrangements only. Not all clones are present; in checked studies, unresolved V genes account for under half, and no reason is known for the remainder. This sample comprises some 64,000 clones, 78% of them detected only once. The top ten hold around 14% of the sample. Sequenced material: peripheral blood. The receptors shown here come from a man between 60 and 75 years old with COVID-19, enrolled during active disease.

The rearrangement links TRBV5-4 to TRBJ2-7; D is perhaps TRBD1 (6 bases). V was clipped by 3 bases and J by 2 bases, with 21 bases between them. The germline CDR1 and CDR2 sequences are SGHNT and YYREEE (reference sequence). The CDR3 consists of 17 residues. The CDR3 sequence is CASSSKTQGFLAYEQYF. For the CDR3, the DNA is TGTGCCAGCAGCTCGAAGACCCAGGGGTTTTTAGCCTACGAGCAGTACTTC.

CDR3 in DNA: TGTGCCAGCAGTTCGATGCGGAGGGAATCCCTCCACTTT. This codes for CASSSMRRESLHF. V usage is TRBV12-3 or TRBV12-4 and J usage is TRBJ1-6; D is unclear. Deletions cut 4 bases from V and 14 bases from J, with 15 bases between. This CDR3 region has 13 residues.

This clone was observed a few times. The chain is built from TRBV2 and TRBJ2-5; possible D gene TRBD1, 5 bases. The CDR3 runs 14 residues. Per the germline V gene, CDR1 is SNHLY and CDR2 is FYNNEI. V lost 6 bases, J lost 2 bases, and 13 bases lay in between. The CDR3 is CASSPQAGQETQYF. The CDR3 DNA reads as TGTGCCAGCAGCCCCCAGGCAGGGCAAGAGACCCAGTACTTC.

The chain recombines TRBV3-1 (or the pseudogene TRBV3-2) with TRBJ2-1, with TRBD1 as a possible D gene (6 bases). Between the trimmed V and J ends, which lost 3 bases and 8 bases, there was a span of 14 bases. Germline CDR1 reads LGHDT; CDR2 reads YNNKEL (reference sequence). The CDR3 runs 14 residues. DNA for the CDR3: TGTGCCAGCAGCCAGAGTTCAGGGGCGGATGAGCAGTTCTTC. The encoded protein is CASSQSSGADEQFF.

The rearrangement uses TRBV21-1 and TRBJ2-2; the table's D call of TRBD1 was not tested on the DNA. TRBV21-1 is a known pseudogene. The CDR3 is 14 residues long. For the CDR3, the DNA is TGTGCCAGCAGCTCCCGGACAGATACCGGGGAGCTGTTTTTT. It codes for CASSSRTDTGELFF.

V and J are TRBV9 and TRBJ2-3, with D maybe TRBD2 (5 bases). Trimming removed 2 bases at V and 1 base at J, with 11 bases between. The length of the CDR3 is 15 residues. Germline lookup yields CDR1 SGDLS and CDR2 YYNGEE. The chain's CDR3 is CASSVSGRGTDTQYF. The CDR3 bases are TGTGCCAGCAGCGTGAGCGGCCGTGGCACAGATACGCAGTATTTT.

This chain connects TRBV24-1 to TRBJ2-5; possible D gene TRBD2, 6 bases. CDR3 length: 13 amino acids. Germline CDR1 reads KGHDR; CDR2 reads SFDVKD. V was trimmed by 5 bases and J by 7 bases, leaving 13 bases between them. The DNA of the CDR3 is TGTGCCACCAGTGGAAGTAGCGGTGGGACCCAGTACTTC. Amino acid sequence: CATSGSSGGTQYF.

The count of this clone is one. The chain couples TRBV24-1 to TRBJ2-3; D is unclear. CDR3 size: 16 residues. CDR1 is KGHDR and CDR2 is SFDVKD in the germline V gene. Trimming shortened V by 0 bases and J by 5 bases, and 14 bases separated the two germline ends. The CDR3 coding sequence is TGTGCCACCAGTGATTTGGAGACAATGGGCATAGATACGCAGTATTTT. Its protein is CATSDLETMGIDTQYF.

The sample holds one count of this clone. V usage is TRBV15 and J usage is TRBJ2-1; D perhaps matches TRBD1 (6 bases). The V and J ends lost 3 bases and 4 bases respectively, with 16 bases between them. Germline lookup yields CDR1 LNHNV and CDR2 YYDKDF (reference sequence). This CDR3 has 16 residues. The CDR3 here is CATSSLTGLVYNEQFF. In nucleotides, the CDR3 is TGTGCCACCAGCAGCCTCACAGGGCTAGTTTACAATGAGCAGTTCTTC.

The chain joins TRBV5-1 to TRBJ1-2; 9 bases match TRBD1. CDR1 and CDR2 (germline): SGHRS, YFSETQ. The CDR3 runs 13 residues. The V and J ends lost 4 bases and 8 bases, in that order; junction bases with no gene match: 6. The CDR3 spells CASSRGQGRGYTF. The DNA of the CDR3 is TGCGCCAGCAGCAGGGGACAGGGTCGGGGCTACACCTTC.

This clone showed up just once. V is TRBV11-3 and J is TRBJ1-1; maybe TRBD1 (5 bases). Germline CDR1 SGHNT, CDR2 YENEEA. The germline V and J ends were trimmed by 0 bases and 6 bases, with 11 bases remaining between them. The CDR3 runs to 14 residues. The CDR3 reads CASSLEGADSEAFF. CDR3 sequence (DNA): TGTGCCAGCAGCTTAGAAGGGGCCGATTCTGAAGCTTTCTTT.

This rearrangement joins TRBV3-1 (or the pseudogene TRBV3-2) to TRBJ2-3, with TRBD2 identical over 10 bases. Looked up from germline, CDR1 is LGHDT and CDR2 is YNNKEL (reference sequence). The trim removed 4 bases at V and 4 bases at J, leaving 11 bases unmatched. This CDR3 region has 17 residues. Written as DNA, the CDR3 is TGTGCCAGCAGCCCATGGGGGGGGCTAGCGGGAGCAGATACGCAGTATTTT. This translates into CASSPWGGLAGADTQYF.

The table lists this clone with a few counts. V gene TRBV10-3 combines with J gene TRBJ2-3; 15 bases are shared with TRBD2. The CDR3 covers 16 residues. The germline V gene has CDR1 ENHRY and CDR2 SYGVKD. J gave up 4 bases and V 5 bases, and 4 bases lay outside the gene matches. This chain's CDR3 is CAISMGLAGGPDTQYF. CDR3 in DNA: TGTGCCATCAGTATGGGACTAGCGGGGGGTCCAGATACGCAGTATTTT.